This entry is about one T cell receptor beta chain. Antigen unknown. The repertoire was sequenced with immunoSEQ multiplex PCR; TCRdb's copy has only in-frame clones and lacks some. Here the sample spans tens of thousands of clones, about 88% being singletons. Germline V lookup: CDR1 SGHRS, CDR2 YFSETQ. CDR3 length: 17 residues. The trim removed 4 bases at V and 0 bases at J, leaving 10 bases unmatched. The sample is drawn from a study of T cell responses to AZD1222 COVID-19 vaccine. Overall study findings and caveats: Spike was spanned by vaccine-associated CD4 TCRs, which were dominant at 160-218 and 743-854. Donors were mostly white British, more females; clonal diversity possibly underestimated. Spike-specific TCRs gained breadth and depth after people received two AZD1222 doses.

This clonotype was sampled from an adult in good health. The gene calls are TRBV5-1 and TRBJ1-1, with 9 bases that match TRBD1. The sequenced sample was peripheral blood, obtained on day 0 of AZD1222 vaccination. The CDR3 region is CASSQSGTGRMNTEAFF. CDR3 sequence (DNA): TGCGCCAGCAGCCAGTCCGGGACAGGGAGAATGAACACTGAAGCTTTCTTT.